This T cell receptor (beta chain) was profiled in a study of graft-versus-host responses after intestinal transplantation. The germline V and J ends were trimmed by 2 bases and 12 bases, with 14 bases remaining between them. The CDR3 contains 13 residues. Germline-derived CDR1 and CDR2 are SGHAT and FQDESV (reference sequence). Sequenced by immunoSEQ multiplex PCR; TCRdb stores in-frame clones only, minus some. The table records 20,000 to 25,000 clones, approximately 40% of them present only once. The sample holds a few counts of this clone. The authors combined around 200,000 CFSE-labeled responder cells with around 200,000 irradiated, violet-dye-labeled stimulator cells in plates.

Sample: alloreactive CD8+ T cells from a mixed lymphocyte reaction culture, taken before intestinal transplant. Described subset: CFSE-low proliferating T cells sorted from approximately six-day pre-transplant mixed lymphocyte reaction (GvH or HvG direction). J is TRBJ2-1 and V is TRBV11-1, with a possible D match to TRBD2 (6 bases). The TCR was taken from a human patient who received an intestinal transplant. DNA for the CDR3: TGTGCCAGCAGCTTACGCCCGGCGGGGTCGCAGTTCTTC. Protein product: CASSLRPAGSQFF. The entire variable domain, with the rest obtained from reference TRBV11-1 and TRBJ2-1, is as follows: EAEVAQSPRYKITEKSQAVAFWCDPISGHATLYWYRQILGQGPELLVQFQDESVVDDSQLPKDRFSAERLKGVDSTLKIQPAELGDSAMYLCASSLRPAGSQFFGPGTRLTVL.